The clone carrying this T cell receptor (beta chain) was recorded many times. The antigen is unknown. The sample belongs to a study of T cells in Graves' hyperthyroidism and ophthalmopathy. Amplified TCR beta CDR3 regions derived from RNA transcripts. Researchers ran a first-round RT-PCR on the TCR CDR3 using the HTBI primer set. Each CDR3 protein gets one entry after TCRdb re-called the multiplex PCR reads with MiXCR. Here the sample spans approximately 560,000 distinct CDR3 sequences, approximately 14% being singletons. The length of the CDR3 is 15 residues. Deletions cut 1 base from V and 4 bases from J, with 11 bases between. Germline loops: CDR1 SGHAT, CDR2 FQNNGV. The PBMCs had their origin in approximately 10 ml of fresh peripheral blood. Points from the study as a whole: Ophthalmopathy was told apart from stable hyperthyroidism by a 13 V-J model.

This sequence joins TRBV11-2 and TRBJ2-1; a weak D match, TRBD2 (6 bases). The sequenced sample was blood. This TCR derives from a woman in her thirties with Graves' hyperthyroidism. The CDR3 sequence: CASSLGRSGYNEQFF. The DNA for the CDR3 is TGTGCCAGCAGCTTAGGGCGGAGCGGGTACAATGAGCAGTTCTTC.